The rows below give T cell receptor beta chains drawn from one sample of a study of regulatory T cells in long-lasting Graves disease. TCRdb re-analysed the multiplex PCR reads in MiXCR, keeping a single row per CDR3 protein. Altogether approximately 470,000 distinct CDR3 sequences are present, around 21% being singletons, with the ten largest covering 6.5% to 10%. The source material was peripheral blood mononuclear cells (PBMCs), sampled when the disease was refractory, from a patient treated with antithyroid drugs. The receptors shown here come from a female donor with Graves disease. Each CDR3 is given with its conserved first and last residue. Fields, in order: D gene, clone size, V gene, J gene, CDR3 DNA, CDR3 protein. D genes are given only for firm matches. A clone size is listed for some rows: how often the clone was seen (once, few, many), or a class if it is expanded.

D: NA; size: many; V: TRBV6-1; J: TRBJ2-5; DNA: TGTGCCTACAGCGCGACAGGAGGAGAGACCCAGTACTTC; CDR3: CAYSATGGETQYF
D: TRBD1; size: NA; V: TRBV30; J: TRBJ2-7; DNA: TGTGCCTGGAGTGTAAGGACAGGCGTCTCCGAGCAGTACTTC; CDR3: CAWSVRTGVSEQYF
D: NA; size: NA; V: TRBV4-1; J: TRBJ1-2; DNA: TGCGCCAGCAGCCAAGAATCTGGGACCACTAACTATGGCTACACCTTC; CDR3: CASSQESGTTNYGYTF
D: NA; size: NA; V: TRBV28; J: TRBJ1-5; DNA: TGTGCCAGCAGTTTAAGGGCCCCGGGGGGTAATCAGCCCCAGCATTTT; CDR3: CASSLRAPGGNQPQHF
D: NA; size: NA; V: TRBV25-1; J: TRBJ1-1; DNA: TGTGCCAGCAGTGAATATATAGGGGATGAAGCTTTCTTT; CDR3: CASSEYIGDEAFF
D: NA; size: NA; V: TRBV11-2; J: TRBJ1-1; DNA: TGTGCCAGCAGCTTGGGAACACTGAGCACTGAAGCTTTCTTT; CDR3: CASSLGTLSTEAFF
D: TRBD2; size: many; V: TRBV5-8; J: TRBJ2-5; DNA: TGTGCCAGCAGCTTGGGGGACTACGTAATCAGGGCCCAGTACTTC; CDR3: CASSLGDYVIRAQYF
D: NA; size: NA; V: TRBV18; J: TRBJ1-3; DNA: TGTGCCAGCTCACCCTTTGGGACCTCTGGAAACACCATATATTTT; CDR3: CASSPFGTSGNTIYF
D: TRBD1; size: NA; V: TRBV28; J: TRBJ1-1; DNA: TGTGCCAGCAGTGTTCCAGGGGGCACTGAAGCTTTCTTT; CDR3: CASSVPGGTEAFF
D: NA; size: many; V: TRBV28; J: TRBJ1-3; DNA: TGTGCCAGCAGTTACAGGAGCAAGGGCTCTGGAAACACCATATATTTT; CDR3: CASSYRSKGSGNTIYF
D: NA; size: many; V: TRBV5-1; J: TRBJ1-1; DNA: TGCGCCAGCAGCCCGGGGGGGTCGAGAGGGCGCACTGAAGCTTTCTTT; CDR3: CASSPGGSRGRTEAFF
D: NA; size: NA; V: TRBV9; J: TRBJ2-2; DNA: TGTGCCAGCAGCGTAGTTCCCCTGATTGGGGAGCTGTTTTTT; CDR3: CASSVVPLIGELFF
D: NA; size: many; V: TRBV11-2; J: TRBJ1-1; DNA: TGTGCCAGCAGCTTCGCGAGGGCAGGAGAAGCTTTCTTT; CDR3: CASSFARAGEAFF
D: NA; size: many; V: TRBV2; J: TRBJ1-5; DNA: TGTGCCAGCAGGAAACACGGTTCATTGGAGCCCCAGCATTTT; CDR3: CASRKHGSLEPQHF
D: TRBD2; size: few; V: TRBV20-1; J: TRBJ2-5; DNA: TGCAGTGCTAGAGGCGGGAGGGCCGAGTCTCCCCAAGAGACCCAGTACTTC; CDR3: CSARGGRAESPQETQYF
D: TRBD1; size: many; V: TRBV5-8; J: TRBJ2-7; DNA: TGTGCCGTAGGAGACAGGGGACTCTACGAGCAGTACTTC; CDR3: CAVGDRGLYEQYF
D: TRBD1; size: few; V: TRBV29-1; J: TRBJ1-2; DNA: TGCAGCGTTGAATCAGGGGGTGGCTACACCTTC; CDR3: CSVESGGGYTF
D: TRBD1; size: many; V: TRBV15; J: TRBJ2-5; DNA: TGTGCCACCAGCAGAGTGTCCGACAGGGGAGGTGAGACCCAGTACTTC; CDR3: CATSRVSDRGGETQYF
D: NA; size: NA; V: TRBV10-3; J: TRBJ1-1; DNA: TGTGCCATCAGTGAGTCGCCTGGTAGGGGCCGCGGGGACACTGAAGCTTTCTTT; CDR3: CAISESPGRGRGDTEAFF
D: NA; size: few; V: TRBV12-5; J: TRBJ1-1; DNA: TGTGCTAGTGGTTTGGTGACCGACCCACGCGTGACGAACACTGAAGCTTTCTTT; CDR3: CASGLVTDPRVTNTEAFF
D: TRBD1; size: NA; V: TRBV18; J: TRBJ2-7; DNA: TGTGCCAGCTCACCAAAGGGACAGGGGGCTACGTACGAGCAGTACTTC; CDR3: CASSPKGQGATYEQYF
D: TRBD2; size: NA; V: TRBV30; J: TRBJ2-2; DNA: TGTGCCTGGAGTGTACTCTCGGGAGGGAACACCGGGGAGCTGTTTTTT; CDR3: CAWSVLSGGNTGELFF
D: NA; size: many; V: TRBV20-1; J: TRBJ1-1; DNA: TGCAGTGCTAACGTCATGAACACTGAAGCTTTCTTT; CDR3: CSANVMNTEAFF
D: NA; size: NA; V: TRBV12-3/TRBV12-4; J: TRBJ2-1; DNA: TGTGCCAGCAGTTTATTCGGGGGATCTGAGCAGTTCTTC; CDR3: CASSLFGGSEQFF
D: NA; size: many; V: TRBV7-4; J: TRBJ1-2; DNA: TGTGCCAGCAGCCCAGGAGGGGTGGGAGGCTACACCTTC; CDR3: CASSPGGVGGYTF
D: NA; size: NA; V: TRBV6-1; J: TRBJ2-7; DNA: TGTGCCAGCAGGCAACAGAATTCCTACGAGCAGTACTTC; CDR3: CASRQQNSYEQYF
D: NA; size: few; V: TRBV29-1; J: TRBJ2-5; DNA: TGCAGCGTTGAGAGGGACAACCAAGAGACCCAGTACTTC; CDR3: CSVERDNQETQYF
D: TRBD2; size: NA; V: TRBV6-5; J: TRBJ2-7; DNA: TGTGCCAGCAGTTACCGCCCCCGGGGACTAGCGGGACTTTCCTACGAGCAGTACTTC; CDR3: CASSYRPRGLAGLSYEQYF
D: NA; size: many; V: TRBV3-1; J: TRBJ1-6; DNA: TGTGCCAGCAGCCAGACCGACAGCGGGGCAATCCCCCTCCACTTT; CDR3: CASSQTDSGAIPLHF
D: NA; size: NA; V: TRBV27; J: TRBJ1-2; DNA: TGTGCCAGCAGCTTTGACAGGAACAATGGCTACACCTTC; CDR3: CASSFDRNNGYTF
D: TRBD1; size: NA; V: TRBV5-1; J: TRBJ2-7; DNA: TGCGCCAGCAGCACATCGACAGGGAACTACTACTACGAGCAGTACTTC; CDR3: CASSTSTGNYYYEQYF
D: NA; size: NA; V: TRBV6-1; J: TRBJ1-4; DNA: TGTGCCAGCACTGTTAATGAAAAACTGTTTTTT; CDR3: CASTVNEKLFF
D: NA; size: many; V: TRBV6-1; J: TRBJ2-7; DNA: TGTGCCAGCACTAACGTGGGGAGCTACGAGCAGTACTTC; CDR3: CASTNVGSYEQYF
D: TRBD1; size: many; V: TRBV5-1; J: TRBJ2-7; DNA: TGCGCCAGCAGCTATCGACAGGGTGGGTCCTACGAGCAGTACTTC; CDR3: CASSYRQGGSYEQYF
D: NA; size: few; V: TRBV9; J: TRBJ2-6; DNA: TGTGCCAGCAGCGTATCTGGCAACGTCCTGACTTTC; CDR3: CASSVSGNVLTF
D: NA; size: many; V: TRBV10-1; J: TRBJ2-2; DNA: TGCGCCAGCAGTGAACCACCCGGGGAGCTGTTTTTT; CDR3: CASSEPPGELFF